This TCR beta chain appears in the sequencing data of a study of post-analysis software for immune sequencing data (dated by TCRdb to between 2014 and 2017). Notes on the research overall: Relapsing-remitting, secondary progressive and progressive-relapsing multiple sclerosis were recorded as disease courses, and subtype annotation was lacking for some patients. A subset of samples was prepared in parallel using single-end sample barcoding, then pooled and co-amplified after Illumina adapter ligation. Patient repertoires were compared against about twelve previously published healthy control repertoires from donors aged roughly 6 to 28 years.

The V end gives up 4 bases and the J end 1 base, leaving 3 bases in the junction not matched to a gene. The germline V gene (reference sequence) yields DFQATT for CDR1 and SNEGSKA for CDR2. Including cysteine and phenylalanine, the CDR3 has 14 amino acids. The entry retains the CDR3 DNA only, 42 bases that are in frame from base 1. The library relied on PCR. This sample was sequenced with an Illumina HiSeq 2500. To reduce PCR and sequencing biases, unique molecular identifiers were incorporated into the TCR beta cDNA libraries. Roughly 0.5 million cDNA molecules were obtained per 1 to 10 million input T cells, so each molecule approximated one T cell. The patient libraries were prepared and sequenced using the same protocol as the earlier healthy control dataset. Samples belonging to the same batch were prepared together, multiplexed and sequenced on a shared HiSeq lane. The paper's processing steps were these. Raw barcoded reads were processed with MIGEC, and single-read molecular identifier groups were discarded before consensus assembly and CDR3 extraction. VDJtools was used for post-analysis of the clonotype tables, and diversity was normalized by down-sampling every dataset to the size of the smallest sample. To correct batch-related cross-sample contamination, repertoire overlap clustering matched CDR3 amino acid sequences but not nucleotide sequences. TCRdb trimmed the raw reads at Q25, called clones with MiXCR and kept productive beta chains. Under each unique CDR3 protein, matching rows form one entry showing the most common genes and DNA. What appears here as the V and J calls and clone size reflects TCRdb's work, not the paper's. The sample data list fewer than 850,000 distinct CDR3 sequences, and 30% of these were observed just once. The ten largest account for around 0.6% of the sample.

To demonstrate the VDJtools post-analysis software, TCR beta repertoires were profiled from the peripheral blood of 13 young patients with multiple sclerosis. The multiple sclerosis patients were children and adolescents between about 6 and 16 years of age. Concerning this clonotype itself: Its antigen is unknown. Base qualities are not at hand, and no much larger clone is one base apart.

The full study reports these points: The multiple sclerosis patient group was slightly younger than the control group. Direct clustering with F measure revealed strong co-clustering of samples prepared in the same batch, which led to a batch-effect correction. Compared with controls, multiple sclerosis patients had significantly lower normalized Chao1 diversity, a finding suggesting substantial peripheral T-cell clonal expansion. A handful of TRBV segments, including TRBV5-6, TRBV5-1 and TRBV20-1, were significantly more frequent in patients than controls.

The TCR comes from a girl between 10 and 17 years old with multiple sclerosis. The chain was built from TRBV20-1 and TRBJ2-1, with 8 bases in between that match TRBD1. Material: blood. CDR3 sequence: CSAIRTGSYNEQFF. The DNA is TGCAGTGCTATAAGGACAGGGTCCTACAATGAGCAGTTCTTC.